The 5 T cell receptor beta chains below were found in one sample sequenced in a study of cytomegalovirus exposure and HLA in healthy donors. It was with 60 Vbeta and 13 Jbeta primers that the PCR ran. The protocol was immunoSEQ multiplex PCR, while the TCRdb copy is restricted to in-frame clones and leaves out a portion. Its clone listing holds around 150,000 clones. Source material: PBMCs. The receptor set was obtained from a man aged 40-49 years in good health and CMV-seronegative.

This chain links TRBV27 with TRBJ2-2; 8 bases fit TRBD2. This CDR3 is built from 15 residues. V trimming: 6 bases; J trimming: 5 bases; junction bases outside the gene matches: 8. CDR1 is MNHEY, CDR2 SMNVEV, per germline (reference sequence). CDR3 in DNA: TGTGCCAGCAGCTTGAGCGGGGGAGGGACCGGGGAGCTGTTTTTT. This sequence encodes CASSLSGGGTGELFF.

The chain employs TRBV4-2 and TRBJ2-1; TRBD2 agrees at 16 bases. The V segment lost 4 bases and the J segment 0 bases; nucleotides outside the gene matches: 3. Germline values: CDR1 LGHNA, CDR2 YNFKEQ. CDR3 length equals 18 residues. The chain's CDR3 is CASSLGLAGGSSYNEQFF. The CDR3 DNA is TGTGCCAGCAGCCTGGGACTAGCGGGGGGGAGCTCCTACAATGAGCAGTTCTTC.

This chain connects TRBV5-4 to TRBJ2-7; D unclear. Per the germline V gene, CDR1 is SGHNT and CDR2 is YYREEE (reference sequence). There are 14 residues in the CDR3. V was trimmed by 1 base and J by 0 bases, leaving 8 bases between them. In DNA, the CDR3 is TGTGCCAGCAGCTTGTCCCAGTCCTCCTACGAGCAGTACTTC. As protein: CASSLSQSSYEQYF.

The chain uses TRBV14 and TRBJ2-7; 8 bases fit TRBD2. Looked up from germline, CDR1 is SGHDN and CDR2 is FVKESK. The CDR3 extends over 16 amino acids. J lost 2 bases, V lost 0 bases, and 6 bases had no gene match. The CDR3 region is CASSQEVYGGAYEQYF. Here the CDR3 DNA reads TGTGCCAGCAGCCAAGAAGTATACGGGGGGGCCTACGAGCAGTACTTC.

The chain joins TRBV4-3 to TRBJ2-7; 8 bases match TRBD1. V gave up 3 bases and J gave up 1 base; unmatched junction bases: 2. Germline-derived CDR1 and CDR2 are LGHNA and YSLEER. The CDR3 contains 14 residues. CDR3 region: CASSQDRASYEQYF. As DNA, the CDR3 is TGCGCCAGCAGCCAGGACAGGGCTTCCTACGAGCAGTACTTC.